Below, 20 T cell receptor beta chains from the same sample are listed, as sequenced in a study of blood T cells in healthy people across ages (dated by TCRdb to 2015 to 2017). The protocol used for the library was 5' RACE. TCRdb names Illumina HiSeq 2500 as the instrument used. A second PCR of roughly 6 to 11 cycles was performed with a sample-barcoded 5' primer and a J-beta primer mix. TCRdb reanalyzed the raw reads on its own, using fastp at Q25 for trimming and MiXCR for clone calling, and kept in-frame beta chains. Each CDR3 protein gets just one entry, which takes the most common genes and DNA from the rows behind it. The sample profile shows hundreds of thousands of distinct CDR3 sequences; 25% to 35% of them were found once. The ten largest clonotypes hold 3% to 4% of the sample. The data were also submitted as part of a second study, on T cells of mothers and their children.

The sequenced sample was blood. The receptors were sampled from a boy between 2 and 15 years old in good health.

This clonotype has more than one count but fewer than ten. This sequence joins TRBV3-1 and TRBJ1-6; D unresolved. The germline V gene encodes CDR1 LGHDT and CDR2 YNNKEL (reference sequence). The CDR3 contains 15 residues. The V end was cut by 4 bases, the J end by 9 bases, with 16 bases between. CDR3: CASSLPEGSGSPLHF. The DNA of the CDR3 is TGTGCCAGCAGCCTCCCGGAAGGGTCGGGTTCACCCCTCCACTTT.

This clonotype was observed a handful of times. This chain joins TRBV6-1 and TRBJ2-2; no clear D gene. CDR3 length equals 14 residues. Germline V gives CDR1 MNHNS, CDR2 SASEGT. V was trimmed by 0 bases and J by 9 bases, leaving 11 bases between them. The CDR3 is CASSEARSLRELFF. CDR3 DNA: TGTGCCAGCAGTGAAGCGCGGTCCCTTAGGGAGCTGTTTTTT.

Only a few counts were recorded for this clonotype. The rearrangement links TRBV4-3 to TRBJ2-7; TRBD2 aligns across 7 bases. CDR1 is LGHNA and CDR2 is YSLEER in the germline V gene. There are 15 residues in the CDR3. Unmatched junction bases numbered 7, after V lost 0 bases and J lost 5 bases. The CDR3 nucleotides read TGCGCCAGCAGCCAAGACCCGGGAGGTATCAACGAGCAGTACTTC. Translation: CASSQDPGGINEQYF.

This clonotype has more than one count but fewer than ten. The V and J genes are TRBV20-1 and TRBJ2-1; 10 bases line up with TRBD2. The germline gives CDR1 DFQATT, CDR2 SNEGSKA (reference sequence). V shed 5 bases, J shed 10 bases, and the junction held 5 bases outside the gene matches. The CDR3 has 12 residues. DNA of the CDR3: TGCAGTGCTGGAGGACTAGCGGACGAGCAGTTCTTC. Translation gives CSAGGLADEQFF.

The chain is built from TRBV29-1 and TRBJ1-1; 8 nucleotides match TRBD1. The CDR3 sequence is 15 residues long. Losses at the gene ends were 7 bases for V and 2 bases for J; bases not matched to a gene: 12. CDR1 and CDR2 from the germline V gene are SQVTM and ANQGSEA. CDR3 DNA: TGCAGCGGACGGGAGGCCCAGGGGGCCAACACTGAAGCTTTCTTT. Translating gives CSGREAQGANTEAFF.

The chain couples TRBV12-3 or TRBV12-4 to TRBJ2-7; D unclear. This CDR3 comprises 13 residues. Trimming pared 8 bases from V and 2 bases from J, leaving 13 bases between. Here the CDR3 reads CASRRDAAYEQYF. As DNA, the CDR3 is TGTGCCAGCCGTCGAGACGCCGCCTACGAGCAGTACTTC.

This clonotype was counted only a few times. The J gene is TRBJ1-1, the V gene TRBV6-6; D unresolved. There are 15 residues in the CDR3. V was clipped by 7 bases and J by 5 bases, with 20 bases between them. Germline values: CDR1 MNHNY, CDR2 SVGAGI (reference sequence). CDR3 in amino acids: CASNPRVGIGTEAFF. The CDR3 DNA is TGTGCCAGCAACCCCCGGGTGGGGATTGGTACTGAAGCTTTCTTT.

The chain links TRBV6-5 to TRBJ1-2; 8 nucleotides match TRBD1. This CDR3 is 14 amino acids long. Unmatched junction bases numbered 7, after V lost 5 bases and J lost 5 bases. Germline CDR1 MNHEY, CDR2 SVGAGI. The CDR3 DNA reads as TGTGCCAGCAGTCTGGGACAGGCGTTATATGGCTACACCTTC. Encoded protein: CASSLGQALYGYTF.

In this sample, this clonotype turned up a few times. The DNA of the CDR3 is TGTGCCATCAAAGACTCCGGGACGGACAATTCACCCCTCCACTTT. Encoded protein: CAIKDSGTDNSPLHF. The chain joins TRBV10-3 to TRBJ1-6; possibly TRBD1 for D (5 bases). CDR3 length: 15 residues. Germline values: CDR1 ENHRY, CDR2 SYGVKD. The V gene lost 7 bases and the J gene lost 7 bases, with 17 bases spanning the gap.

CDR3 bases: TGTGCCAGCAGCTTAGACCCGGACCCTCTGGGGGAAAAACTGTTTTTT. Protein product: CASSLDPDPLGEKLFF. V is TRBV7-9 and J is TRBJ1-4; no clear D gene. The germline V gene encodes CDR1 SEHNR and CDR2 FQNEAQ (reference sequence). This CDR3 is built from 16 residues. Trimming removed 1 base from V and 8 bases from J, with 17 bases in between.

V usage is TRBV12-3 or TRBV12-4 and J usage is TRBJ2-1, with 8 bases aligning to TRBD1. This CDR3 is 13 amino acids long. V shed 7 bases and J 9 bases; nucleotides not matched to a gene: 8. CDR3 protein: CASTRTGSSEQFF. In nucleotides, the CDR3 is TGTGCCAGCACCAGGACAGGGAGTTCTGAGCAGTTCTTC.

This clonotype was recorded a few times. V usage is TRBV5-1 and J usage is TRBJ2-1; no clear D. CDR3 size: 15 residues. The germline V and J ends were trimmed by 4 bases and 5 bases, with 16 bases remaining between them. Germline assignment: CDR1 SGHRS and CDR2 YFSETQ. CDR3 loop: CASSPKVGINNEQFF. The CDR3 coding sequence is TGCGCCAGCAGCCCCAAGGTGGGGATCAACAATGAGCAGTTCTTC. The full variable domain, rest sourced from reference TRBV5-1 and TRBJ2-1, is KAGVTQTPRYLIKTRGQQVTLSCSPISGHRSVSWYQQTPGQGLQFLFEYFSETQRNKGNFPGRFSGRQFSNSRSEMNVSTLELGDSALYLCASSPKVGINNEQFFGPGTRLTVL.

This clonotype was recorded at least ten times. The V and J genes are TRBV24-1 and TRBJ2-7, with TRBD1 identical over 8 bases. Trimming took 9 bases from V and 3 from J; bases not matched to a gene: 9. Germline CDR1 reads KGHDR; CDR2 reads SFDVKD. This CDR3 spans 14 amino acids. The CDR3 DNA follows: TGTGCCACCGAACCGGGACAGGACCTCTACGAGCAGTACTTC. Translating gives CATEPGQDLYEQYF.

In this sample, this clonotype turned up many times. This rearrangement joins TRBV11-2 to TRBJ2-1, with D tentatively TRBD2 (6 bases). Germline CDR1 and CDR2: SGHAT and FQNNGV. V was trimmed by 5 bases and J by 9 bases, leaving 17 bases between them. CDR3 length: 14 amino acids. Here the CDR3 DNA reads TGTGCCAGCAGCCCCCGGAGGGGTTATGGTGAGCAGTTCTTC. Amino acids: CASSPRRGYGEQFF. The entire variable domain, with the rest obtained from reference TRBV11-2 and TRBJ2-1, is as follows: EAGVAQSPRYKIIEKRQSVAFWCNPISGHATLYWYQQILGQGPKLLIQFQNNGVVDDSQLPKDRFSAERLKGVDSTLKIQPAKLEDSAVYLCASSPRRGYGEQFFGPGTRLTVL.

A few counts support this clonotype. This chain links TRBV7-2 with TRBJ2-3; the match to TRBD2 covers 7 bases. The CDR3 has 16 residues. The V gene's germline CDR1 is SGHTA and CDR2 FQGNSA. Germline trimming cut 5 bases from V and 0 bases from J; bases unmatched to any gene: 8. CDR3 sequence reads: CASSIRTSASTDTQYF. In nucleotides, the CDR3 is TGTGCCAGCAGCATACGTACTAGCGCTAGCACAGATACGCAGTATTTT.

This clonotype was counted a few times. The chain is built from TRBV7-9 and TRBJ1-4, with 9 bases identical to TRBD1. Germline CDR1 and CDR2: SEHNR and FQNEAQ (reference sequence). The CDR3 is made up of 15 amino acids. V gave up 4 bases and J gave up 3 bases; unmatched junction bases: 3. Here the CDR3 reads CASSSGQGANEKLFF. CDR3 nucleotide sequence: TGTGCCAGCAGCTCGGGACAGGGCGCTAATGAAAAACTGTTTTTT. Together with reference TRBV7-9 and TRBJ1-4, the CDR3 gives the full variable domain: DTGVSQNPRHKITKRGQNVTFRCDPISEHNRLYWYRQTLGQGPEFLTYFQNEAQLEKSRLLSDRFSAERPKGSFSTLEIQRTEQGDSAMYLCASSSGQGANEKLFFGSGTQLSVL.

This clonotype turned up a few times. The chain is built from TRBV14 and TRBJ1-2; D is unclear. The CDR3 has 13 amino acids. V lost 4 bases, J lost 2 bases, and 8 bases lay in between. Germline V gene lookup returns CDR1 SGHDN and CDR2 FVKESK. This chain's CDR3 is CASSRAQNYGYTF. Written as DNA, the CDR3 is TGTGCCAGCAGCCGGGCGCAGAACTATGGCTACACCTTC.

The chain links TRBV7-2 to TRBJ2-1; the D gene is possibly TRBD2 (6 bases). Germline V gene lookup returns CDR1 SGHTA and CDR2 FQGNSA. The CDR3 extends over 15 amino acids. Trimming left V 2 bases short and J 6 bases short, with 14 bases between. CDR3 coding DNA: TGTGCCAGCAGCTTAACCGGGAGTGACGGCAATGAGCAGTTCTTC. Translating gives CASSLTGSDGNEQFF.

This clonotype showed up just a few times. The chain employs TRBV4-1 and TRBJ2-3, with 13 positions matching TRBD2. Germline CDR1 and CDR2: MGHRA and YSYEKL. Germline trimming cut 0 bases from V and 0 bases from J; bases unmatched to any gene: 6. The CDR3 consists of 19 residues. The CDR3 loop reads CASSQDRLAGGLSTDTQYF. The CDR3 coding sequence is TGCGCCAGCAGCCAAGATCGACTAGCGGGGGGACTTAGCACAGATACGCAGTATTTT.

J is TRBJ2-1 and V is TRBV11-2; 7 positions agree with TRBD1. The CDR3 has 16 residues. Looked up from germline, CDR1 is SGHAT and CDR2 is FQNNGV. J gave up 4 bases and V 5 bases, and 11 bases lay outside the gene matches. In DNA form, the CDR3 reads TGTGCCAGCAGCCCGGACAGGCCGAACGGTTACAATGAGCAGTTCTTC. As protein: CASSPDRPNGYNEQFF.